The clone carrying this TCR beta chain was found once. What it binds is unknown. The data were taken from a study of T cell responses to AZD1222 COVID-19 vaccine. About the study: Doses given second, at about 4 or about 12 weeks, were pooled.

This table comes from immunoSEQ multiplex PCR, and its TCRdb copy is limited to in-frame clones, with some not included. The repertoire holds around 100,000 clones, about 88% seen once, with about 1.8% in the top ten. CDR1 and CDR2 from the germline V gene are SNHLY and FYNNEI. The V gene lost 3 bases and the J gene lost 7 bases, with 9 bases spanning the gap. The CDR3 is made up of 12 amino acids. Study outcomes and limitations: Baseline serology detected seropositivity in only a handful of AZD1222 recipients. A mostly white British donor set with more females was recruited, and clonal diversity was possibly underestimated. Rises in breadth and depth of Spike-specific TCRs came after two AZD1222 doses.

V is TRBV2 and J is TRBJ1-1; D unclear. This receptor was identified in an adult in good health. The material was peripheral blood, obtained on day 0 of AZD1222 vaccination. The CDR3, as DNA: TGTGCCAGCAGTGACCGGCCAGTTGAAGCTTTCTTT. Translating it yields CASSDRPVEAFF.